This TCR beta chain was retrieved from a study of T cell responses to AZD1222 COVID-19 vaccine. Study-level background: Second-dose recipients at about 4 or about 12 weeks were treated as one pooled group. Study results and limitations: Variant regions that are unmutated are reportedly the target of nearly half of spike-specific TCRs. Females outnumbered males among donors, who were mostly white British; clonal diversity was possibly underestimated. Distributed over spike, vaccine-associated CD4 TCRs predominated at 160-218 and 743-854.

Concerning this clone itself: Its target is unknown.

The table came from immunoSEQ multiplex PCR; TCRdb's copy has only in-frame clones and leaves some out. The table has around 110,000 clones, about 86% seen once. Germline V gene lookup returns CDR1 MNHEY and CDR2 SVGEGT. This CDR3 has 12 amino acids. Trimming removed 5 bases at V and 12 bases at J, with 14 bases between. This chain uses TRBV6-2 or TRBV6-3 with TRBJ2-1; D might be TRBD1 or TRBD2, each matching 5 bases. The source was peripheral blood, collected on day 0 of AZD1222 vaccination. This TCR derives from an adult in good health. The DNA of the CDR3 is TGTGCCAGCAGTAAAGGGGAGACGGGGCAGTTCTTC. Protein sequence: CASSKGETGQFF.